This paragraph covers one T cell receptor (beta chain) sequence. These data come from a study of cytomegalovirus exposure and HLA in healthy donors. At the level of the study: Early release data held 85 million to 95 million unique TCRs from HLA-typed donors.

Germline CDR1 SGDLS, CDR2 YYNGEE. The ends were cut back, 2 bases at V and 2 bases at J, with 6 bases in the middle. CDR3 length: 13 amino acids. PCR used 60 Vbeta primers and 13 Jbeta primers. Assay: immunoSEQ multiplex PCR; the TCRdb copy retains only in-frame clones and omits some. The sample consists of 85,000 to 120,000 clones, over 70% of them appearing once. The chain is built from TRBV9 and TRBJ2-3, with no clear D. This receptor was taken from a female donor in good health and CMV-seronegative. The sample taken for sequencing was PBMCs. CDR3 in amino acids: CASSVRPTDTQYF. The CDR3 nucleotides are TGTGCCAGCAGCGTGCGTCCCACAGATACGCAGTATTTT.